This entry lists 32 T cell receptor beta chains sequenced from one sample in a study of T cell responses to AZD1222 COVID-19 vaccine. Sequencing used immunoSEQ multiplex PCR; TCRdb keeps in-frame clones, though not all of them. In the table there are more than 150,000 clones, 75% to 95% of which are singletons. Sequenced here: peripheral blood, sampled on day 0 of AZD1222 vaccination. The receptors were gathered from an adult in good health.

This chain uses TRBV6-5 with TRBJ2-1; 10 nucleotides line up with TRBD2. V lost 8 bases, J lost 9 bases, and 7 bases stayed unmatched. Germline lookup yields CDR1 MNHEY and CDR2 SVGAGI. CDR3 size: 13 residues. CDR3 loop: CASGSGGASEQFF. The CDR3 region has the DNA TGTGCCAGCGGAAGCGGGGGGGCTTCTGAGCAGTTCTTC.

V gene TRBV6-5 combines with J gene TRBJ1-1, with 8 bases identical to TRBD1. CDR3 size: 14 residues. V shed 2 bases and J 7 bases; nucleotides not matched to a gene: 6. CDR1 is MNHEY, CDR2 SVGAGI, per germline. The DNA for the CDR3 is TGTGCCAGCAGTTACAAGATCAGGGGGCATGAAGCTTTCTTT. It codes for CASSYKIRGHEAFF.

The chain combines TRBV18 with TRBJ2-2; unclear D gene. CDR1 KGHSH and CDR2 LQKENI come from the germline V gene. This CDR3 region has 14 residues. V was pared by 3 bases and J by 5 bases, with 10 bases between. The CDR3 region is CASSPIQRTGELFF. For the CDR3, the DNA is TGTGCCAGCTCACCTATACAGAGAACCGGGGAGCTGTTTTTT.

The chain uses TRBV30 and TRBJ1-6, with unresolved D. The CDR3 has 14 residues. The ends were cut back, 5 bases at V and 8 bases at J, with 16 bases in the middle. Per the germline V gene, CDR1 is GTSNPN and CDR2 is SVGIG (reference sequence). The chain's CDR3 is CAWQTLVRDSPLHF. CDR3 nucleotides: TGTGCCTGGCAAACGTTGGTTCGTGATTCACCCCTCCACTTT.

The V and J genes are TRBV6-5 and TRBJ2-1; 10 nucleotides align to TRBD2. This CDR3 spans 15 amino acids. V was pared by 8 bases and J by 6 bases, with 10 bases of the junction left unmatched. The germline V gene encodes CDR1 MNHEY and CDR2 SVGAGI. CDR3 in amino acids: CASAASGGAGNEQFF. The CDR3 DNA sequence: TGTGCCAGCGCAGCAAGCGGGGGGGCCGGCAATGAGCAGTTCTTC.

The CDR3 DNA reads as TGCGCCAGCAGCCAACCTCGGGACAGGTCCTATGGCTACACCTTC. It is translated as CASSQPRDRSYGYTF. The V call is TRBV4-1, the J call TRBJ1-2; TRBD1 agrees at 8 bases. Per the germline V gene, CDR1 is MGHRA and CDR2 is YSYEKL. The CDR3 is 15 amino acids. V shed 2 bases, J shed 4 bases, and the junction held 6 bases outside the gene matches.

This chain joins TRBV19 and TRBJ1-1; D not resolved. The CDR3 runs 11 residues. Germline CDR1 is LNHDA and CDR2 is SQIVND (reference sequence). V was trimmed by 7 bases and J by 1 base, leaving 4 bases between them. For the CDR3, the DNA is TGTGCCAGTACCCGGAACACTGAAGCTTTCTTT. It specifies CASTRNTEAFF.

Here the CDR3 reads CASSQLGQATYNYGYTF. As DNA, the CDR3 is TGCGCCAGCAGCCAGCTTGGGCAGGCGACCTATAACTATGGCTACACCTTC. The chain couples TRBV4-3 to TRBJ1-2, with D hard to call. This CDR3 region has 17 residues. Germline CDR1 is LGHNA and CDR2 is YSLEER. The V end lost 3 bases, the J end lost 1 base, and 18 bases lay between the germline ends.

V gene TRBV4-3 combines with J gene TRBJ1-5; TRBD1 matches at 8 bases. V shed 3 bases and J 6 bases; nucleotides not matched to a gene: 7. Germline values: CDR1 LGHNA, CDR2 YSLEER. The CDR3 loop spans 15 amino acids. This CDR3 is CASSQYQGAGQPQHF. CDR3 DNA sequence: TGCGCCAGCAGCCAGTATCAGGGGGCCGGTCAGCCCCAGCATTTT.

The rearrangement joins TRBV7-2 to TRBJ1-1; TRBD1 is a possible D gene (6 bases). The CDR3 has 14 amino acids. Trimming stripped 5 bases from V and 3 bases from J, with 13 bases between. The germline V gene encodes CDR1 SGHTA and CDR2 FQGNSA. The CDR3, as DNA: TGTGCCAGCAGCCAGGGGTTTCAGTACACTGAAGCTTTCTTT. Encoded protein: CASSQGFQYTEAFF.

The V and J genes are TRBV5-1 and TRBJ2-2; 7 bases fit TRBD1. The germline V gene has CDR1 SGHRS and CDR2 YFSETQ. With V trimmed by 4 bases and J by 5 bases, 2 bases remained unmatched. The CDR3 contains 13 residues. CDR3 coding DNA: TGCGCCAGCAGCCAACAGGGGACCGGGGAGCTGTTTTTT. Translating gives CASSQQGTGELFF.

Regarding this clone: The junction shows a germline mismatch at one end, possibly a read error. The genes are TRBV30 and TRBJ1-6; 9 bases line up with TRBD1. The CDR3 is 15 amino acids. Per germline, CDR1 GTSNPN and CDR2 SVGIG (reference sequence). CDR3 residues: CAWSPRTGVNPPLHF. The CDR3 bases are TGTGCCTGGAGCCCCCGGACAGGGGTTAATCCACCCCTCCACTTT. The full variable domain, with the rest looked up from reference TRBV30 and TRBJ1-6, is SQTIHQWPATLVQPVGSPLSLECTVEGTSNPNLYWYRQAAGRGLQLLFYSVGIGQISSEVPQNLSASRPQDRQFILSSKKLLLSDSGFYLCAWSPRTGVNPPLHFGNGTRLTVT.

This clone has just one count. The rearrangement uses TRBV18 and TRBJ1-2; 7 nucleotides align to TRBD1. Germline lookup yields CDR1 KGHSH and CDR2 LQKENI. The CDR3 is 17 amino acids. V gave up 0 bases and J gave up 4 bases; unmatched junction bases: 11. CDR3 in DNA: TGTGCCAGCTCACCACCGGGACAGATGACTACATCCTATGGCTACACCTTC. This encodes CASSPPGQMTTSYGYTF.

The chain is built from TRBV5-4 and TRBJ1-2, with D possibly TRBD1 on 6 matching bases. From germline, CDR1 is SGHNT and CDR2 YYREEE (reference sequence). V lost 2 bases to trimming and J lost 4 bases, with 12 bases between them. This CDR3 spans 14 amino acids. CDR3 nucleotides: TGTGCCAGCAGCTTAAGGACAGCAGTCTATGGCTACACCTTC. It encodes CASSLRTAVYGYTF.

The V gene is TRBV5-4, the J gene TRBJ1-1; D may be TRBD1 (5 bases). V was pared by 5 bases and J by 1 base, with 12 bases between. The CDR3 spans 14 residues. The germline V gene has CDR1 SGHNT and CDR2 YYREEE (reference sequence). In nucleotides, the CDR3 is TGTGCCAGCAGTACTACTGGGGGGAACACTGAAGCTTTCTTT. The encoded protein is CASSTTGGNTEAFF.

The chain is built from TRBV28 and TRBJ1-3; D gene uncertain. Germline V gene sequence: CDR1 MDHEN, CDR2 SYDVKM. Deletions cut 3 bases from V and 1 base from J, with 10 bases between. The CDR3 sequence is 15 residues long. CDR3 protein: CASSFPMLSGNTIYF. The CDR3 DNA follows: TGTGCCAGCAGTTTTCCTATGTTGTCTGGAAACACCATATATTTT.

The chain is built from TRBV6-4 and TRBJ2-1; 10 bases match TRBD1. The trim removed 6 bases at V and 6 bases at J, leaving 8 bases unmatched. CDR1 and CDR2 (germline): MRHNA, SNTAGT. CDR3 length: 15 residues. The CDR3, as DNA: TGTGCCAGCAGCCTGGGACAGGGGCGGTTCAATGAGCAGTTCTTC. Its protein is CASSLGQGRFNEQFF.

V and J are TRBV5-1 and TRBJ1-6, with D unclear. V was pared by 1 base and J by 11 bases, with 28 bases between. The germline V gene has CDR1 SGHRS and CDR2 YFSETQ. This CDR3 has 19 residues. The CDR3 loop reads CASSLLVGLWRAGGPPLHF. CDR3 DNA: TGCGCCAGCAGCTTGCTCGTCGGTCTTTGGCGGGCAGGTGGCCCACCCCTCCACTTT.

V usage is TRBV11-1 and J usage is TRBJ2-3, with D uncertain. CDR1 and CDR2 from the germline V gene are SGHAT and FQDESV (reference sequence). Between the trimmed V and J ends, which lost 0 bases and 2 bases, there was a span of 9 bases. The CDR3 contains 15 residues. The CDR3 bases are TGTGCCAGCAGCTTAGCGCTCTCCTCCACAGATACGCAGTATTTT. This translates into CASSLALSSTDTQYF.

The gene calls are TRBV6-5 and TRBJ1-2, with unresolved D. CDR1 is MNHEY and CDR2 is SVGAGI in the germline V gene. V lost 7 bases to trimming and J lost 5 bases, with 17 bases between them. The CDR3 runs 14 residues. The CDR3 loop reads CASTLDGVGYGYTF. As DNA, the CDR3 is TGTGCCAGCACCCTAGATGGAGTCGGATATGGCTACACCTTC.

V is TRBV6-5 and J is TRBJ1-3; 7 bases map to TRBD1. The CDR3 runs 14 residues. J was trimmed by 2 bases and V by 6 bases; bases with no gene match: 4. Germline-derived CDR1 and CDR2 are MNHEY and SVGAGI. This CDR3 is CASRVRGAGNTIYF. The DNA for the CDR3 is TGTGCCAGCAGGGTCAGGGGGGCTGGAAACACCATATATTTT.

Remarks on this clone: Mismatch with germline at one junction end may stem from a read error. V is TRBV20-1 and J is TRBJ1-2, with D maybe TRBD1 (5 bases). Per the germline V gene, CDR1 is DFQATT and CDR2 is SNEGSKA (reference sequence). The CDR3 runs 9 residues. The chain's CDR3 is CSAVGHGLF. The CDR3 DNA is TGCAGTGCTGTTGGACATGGCCTCTTC.

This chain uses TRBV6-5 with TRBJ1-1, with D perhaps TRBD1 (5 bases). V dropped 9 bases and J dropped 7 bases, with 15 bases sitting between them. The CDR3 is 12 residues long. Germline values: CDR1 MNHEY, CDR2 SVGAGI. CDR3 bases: TGTGCCAGTACACTGGGCGGGGGTGAAGCTTTCTTT. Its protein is CASTLGGGEAFF.

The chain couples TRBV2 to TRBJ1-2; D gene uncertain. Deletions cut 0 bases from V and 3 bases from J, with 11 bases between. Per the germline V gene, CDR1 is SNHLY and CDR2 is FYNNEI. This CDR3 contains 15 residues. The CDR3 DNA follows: TGTGCCAGCAGTGAAGCGCTTAGCGTGTACTATGGCTACACCTTC. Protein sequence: CASSEALSVYYGYTF.

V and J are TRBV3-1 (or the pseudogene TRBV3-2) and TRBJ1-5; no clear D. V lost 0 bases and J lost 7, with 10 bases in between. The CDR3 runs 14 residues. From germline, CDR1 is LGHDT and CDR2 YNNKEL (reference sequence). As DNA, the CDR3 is TGTGCCAGCAGCCAAGATAAAGAGGTCCAGCCCCAGCATTTT. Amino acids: CASSQDKEVQPQHF.

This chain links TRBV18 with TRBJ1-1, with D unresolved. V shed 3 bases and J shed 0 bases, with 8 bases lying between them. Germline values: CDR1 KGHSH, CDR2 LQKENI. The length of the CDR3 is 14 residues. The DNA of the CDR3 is TGTGCCAGCTCACCGAGAGACATGAACACTGAAGCTTTCTTT. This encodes CASSPRDMNTEAFF. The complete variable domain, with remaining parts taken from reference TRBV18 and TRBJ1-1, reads NAGVMQNPRHLVRRRGQEARLRCSPMKGHSHVYWYRQLPEEGLKFMVYLQKENIIDESGMPKERFSAEFPKEGPSILRIQQVVRGDSAAYFCASSPRDMNTEAFFGQGTRLTVV.

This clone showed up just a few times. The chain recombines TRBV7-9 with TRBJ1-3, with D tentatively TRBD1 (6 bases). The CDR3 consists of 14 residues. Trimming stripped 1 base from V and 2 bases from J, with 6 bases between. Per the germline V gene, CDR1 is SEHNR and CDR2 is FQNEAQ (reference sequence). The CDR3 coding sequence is TGTGCCAGCAGCTTAGACAGGGCTGGAAACACCATATATTTT. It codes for CASSLDRAGNTIYF. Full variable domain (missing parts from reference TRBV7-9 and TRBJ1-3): DTGVSQNPRHKITKRGQNVTFRCDPISEHNRLYWYRQTLGQGPEFLTYFQNEAQLEKSRLLSDRFSAERPKGSFSTLEIQRTEQGDSAMYLCASSLDRAGNTIYFGEGSWLTVV.

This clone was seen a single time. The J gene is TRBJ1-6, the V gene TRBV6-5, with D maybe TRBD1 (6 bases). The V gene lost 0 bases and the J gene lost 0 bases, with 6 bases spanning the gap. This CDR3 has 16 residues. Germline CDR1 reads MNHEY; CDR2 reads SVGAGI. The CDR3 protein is CASSYSGHSYNSPLHF. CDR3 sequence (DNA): TGTGCCAGCAGTTACTCGGGACACTCCTATAATTCACCCCTCCACTTT.

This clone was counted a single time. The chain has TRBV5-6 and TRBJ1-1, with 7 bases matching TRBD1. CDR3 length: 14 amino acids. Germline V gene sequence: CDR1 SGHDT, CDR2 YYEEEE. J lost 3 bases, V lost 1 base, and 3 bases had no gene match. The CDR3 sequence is CASSLRGLYTEAFF. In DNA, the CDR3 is TGTGCCAGCAGCTTGAGGGGGCTGTACACTGAAGCTTTCTTT.

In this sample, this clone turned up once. The CDR3 DNA follows: TGTGCCATCCGGACAGGGGGCTCTGGAAACACCATATATTTT. Encoded protein: CAIRTGGSGNTIYF. This sequence joins TRBV11-2 and TRBJ1-3; TRBD1 aligns across 10 bases. V was clipped by 10 bases and J by 0 bases; unmatched bases: 3. Germline CDR1 and CDR2: SGHAT and FQNNGV. The CDR3 sequence is 14 residues long.

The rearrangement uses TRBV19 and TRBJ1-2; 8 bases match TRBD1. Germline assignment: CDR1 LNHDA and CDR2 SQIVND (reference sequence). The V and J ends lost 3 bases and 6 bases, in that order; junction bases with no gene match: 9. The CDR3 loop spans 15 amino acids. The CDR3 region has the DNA TGTGCCAGTAGTATTTCCCAGGGGGCGCAGGATGGCTACACCTTC. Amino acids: CASSISQGAQDGYTF.

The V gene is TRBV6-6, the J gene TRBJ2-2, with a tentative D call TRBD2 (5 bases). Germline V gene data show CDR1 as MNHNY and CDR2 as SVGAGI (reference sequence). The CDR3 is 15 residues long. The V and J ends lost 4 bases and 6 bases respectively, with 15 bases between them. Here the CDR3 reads CASSLPQGRPGELFF. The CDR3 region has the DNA TGTGCCAGCAGTTTACCCCAAGGGAGACCCGGGGAGCTGTTTTTT.